The next 7 T cell receptor beta chains were all read from a single sample in a study of technical replicates of blood from several donors (dated by TCRdb to 2017 to 2019). Library preparation used the immunoSEQ multiplex PCR assay. TCRdb stores this immuneACCESS table with in-frame sequences only. Part of the clones is absent; in the studies checked, under half of the shortfall reflects unresolved V genes, and no reason is known for the rest. Present in this sample are about 79,000 clones, more than 85% of which were seen just once. The leading ten clones occupy over 0.35% of the sample. Sequencing was performed on T cells isolated from PBMCs. The receptors were sampled from a human donor in good health. Some clones in this sample may be carry-over from other donors' samples.

The rearrangement links TRBV5-4 to TRBJ1-2, with D maybe TRBD1 (5 bases). V lost 10 bases and J lost 2, with 18 bases in between. CDR1 SGHNT and CDR2 YYREEE come from the germline V gene (reference sequence). There are 14 residues in the CDR3. CDR3 region: CAGGSRGPNYGYTF. CDR3 nucleotides: TGTGCCGGAGGGAGTAGGGGCCCGAACTATGGCTACACCTTC.

The V call is TRBV30, the J call TRBJ1-1; weak D call: TRBD1 (6 bases). CDR3 length: 12 amino acids. V lost 3 bases and J lost 10, with 15 bases in between. CDR1 is GTSNPN, CDR2 SVGIG, per germline (reference sequence). CDR3 sequence (DNA): TGTGCCTGGAGCCCCCTGGACAGTGGAGCTTTCTTT. Translation: CAWSPLDSGAFF. Together with reference TRBV30 and TRBJ1-1, the CDR3 gives the full variable domain: SQTIHQWPATLVQPVGSPLSLECTVEGTSNPNLYWYRQAAGRGLQLLFYSVGIGQISSEVPQNLSASRPQDRQFILSSKKLLLSDSGFYLCAWSPLDSGAFFGQGTRLTVV.

The CDR3 DNA reads as TGTGCCAGTAAGGATAGGCGGAGGTACCAAGAGACCCAGTACTTC. Translation: CASKDRRRYQETQYF. The chain recombines TRBV19 with TRBJ2-5; D is perhaps TRBD2 (5 bases). The V end lost 7 bases, the J end lost 0 bases, and 15 bases lay between the germline ends. The CDR3 extends over 15 amino acids. The germline V gene has CDR1 LNHDA and CDR2 SQIVND (reference sequence).

Concerning this clone itself: The junction departs from germline at one end; a sequencing error may be responsible. The chain uses TRBV19 and TRBJ1-1; weak D call: TRBD1 (5 bases). Germline V gives CDR1 LNHDA, CDR2 SQIVND (reference sequence). This CDR3 is 15 amino acids long. The CDR3 DNA is TGTGCCAGTAGAATAGGGACTTCTATGAACACTGAAGCTTTCTTT. Protein product: CASRIGTSMNTEAFF.

This clone has just one count. This chain connects TRBV6-5 to TRBJ2-2; D unclear. The germline V and J ends were trimmed by 6 bases and 6 bases, with 14 bases remaining between them. The CDR3 loop spans 14 amino acids. The V gene's germline CDR1 is MNHEY and CDR2 SVGAGI. The CDR3, as DNA: TGTGCCAGCAGGCTCGTACATCAAGCCGGGGAGCTGTTTTTT. This encodes CASRLVHQAGELFF.

As DNA, the CDR3 is TGTGCCAGTAGTACTCATCGGACAGGGACCTACAATGAGCAGTTCTTC. It is translated as CASSTHRTGTYNEQFF. The gene calls are TRBV19 and TRBJ2-1, with 8 bases lining up with TRBD1. Unmatched junction bases numbered 7, after V lost 4 bases and J lost 2 bases. This CDR3 region has 16 residues. The germline V gene encodes CDR1 LNHDA and CDR2 SQIVND (reference sequence).

The rearrangement joins TRBV6-1 to TRBJ2-7, with TRBD2 matching over 7 bases. The CDR3 covers 14 residues. V dropped 2 bases and J dropped 1; count of bases not matched to a gene: 2. Germline CDR1 is MNHNS and CDR2 is SASEGT. CDR3 amino acids: CASSELAESYEQYF. The CDR3 DNA reads as TGTGCCAGCAGTGAACTAGCGGAATCCTACGAGCAGTACTTC.